Listed below are T cell receptor beta chains from one sample, sequenced in a study of T cells in Graves' hyperthyroidism and ophthalmopathy. From the multiplex PCR reads, TCRdb called clonotypes with MiXCR, one entry per CDR3 protein. Of approximately 640,000 distinct CDR3 sequences in the sample, about 17% were seen once. Sequencing used blood. The receptors derive from a woman aged 25 to 39 with Graves' hyperthyroidism. Each CDR3 is given with its conserved first and last residue. D genes are given only for firm matches. Not all rows give a size; the values are once, few, many and, for expanded clones, a class.

TRBV6-1	NA	TRBJ1-5	many	CASSEALGYSNQPQHF	TGTGCCAGCAGTGAAGCGCTAGGGTATAGCAATCAGCCCCAGCATTTT
TRBV11-2	NA	TRBJ1-1	many	CASSLDPAGLNTEAFF	TGTGCCAGCAGCTTAGATCCGGCAGGCCTGAACACTGAAGCTTTCTTT
TRBV7-3	NA	TRBJ2-3	few	CASSPKQQTQYF	TGTGCCAGCAGCCCAAAACAGCAGACGCAGTATTTT
TRBV20-1	TRBD1	TRBJ2-3	many	CSSPGQYSSDTQYF	TGCAGTTCACCGGGACAGTACAGTTCAGATACGCAGTATTTT
TRBV28	TRBD2	TRBJ2-3	many	CASSFGLAGGQVTDTQYF	TGTGCCAGCAGTTTCGGGTTAGCGGGAGGGCAGGTCACAGATACGCAGTATTTT
TRBV6-1	NA	TRBJ2-7	many	CASQRQASYEQYF	TGTGCCAGCCAACGACAGGCCTCCTACGAGCAGTACTTC
TRBV3-1	TRBD2	TRBJ2-5	few	CASSPTSKGGPVSYF	TGTGCCAGCAGCCCGACATCTAAGGGAGGGCCGGTATCGTACTTC
TRBV3-1	TRBD2	TRBJ2-1	many	CASSQGRTSGRSEQFF	TGTGCCAGCAGCCAAGGACGGACTAGCGGGAGGAGTGAGCAGTTCTTC
TRBV6-1	TRBD2	TRBJ2-1	NA	CATSGRGASGSAYNEQFF	TGTGCCACCAGTGGAAGGGGAGCTAGCGGGTCCGCCTACAATGAGCAGTTCTTC
TRBV4-1	NA	TRBJ2-1	once	CASSQDRYEQFF	TGCGCCAGCAGCCAAGATAGATATGAGCAGTTCTTC
TRBV7-2	NA	TRBJ2-3	NA	CASSLSYRTDTQYF	TGTGCCAGCAGCCTTTCTTACCGCACAGATACGCAGTATTTT
TRBV10-3	TRBD1	TRBJ2-7	many	CAMSGTGGYEQYF	TGTGCCATGTCCGGGACAGGGGGCTACGAGCAGTACTTC
TRBV14	NA	TRBJ2-1	NA	CASLRAFVDEQFF	TGTGCCAGCCTGCGGGCCTTCGTCGATGAGCAGTTCTTC
TRBV28	TRBD1	TRBJ2-1	many	CASGIATGNYNEQFF	TGTGCCAGCGGGATAGCGACAGGGAACTACAATGAGCAGTTCTTC
TRBV5-1	NA	TRBJ1-2	many	CASSLVRNYGYTF	TGCGCCAGCAGCTTGGTCAGAAACTATGGCTACACCTTC
TRBV10-3	NA	TRBJ2-7	few	CAISESLGQTYEQYF	TGTGCCATCAGTGAGTCGCTCGGACAGACCTACGAGCAGTACTTC
TRBV11-2	TRBD1	TRBJ2-2	few	CASRPFGTGWTGELFF	TGTGCCAGCAGACCATTCGGGACAGGGTGGACCGGGGAGCTGTTTTTT
TRBV27	NA	TRBJ1-5	NA	CASSSKGWQPQHF	TGTGCCAGCAGTTCAAAGGGTTGGCAGCCCCAGCATTTT
TRBV27	TRBD2	TRBJ2-6	many	CASSLRGRESSSGANVLTF	TGTGCCAGCAGTTTAAGAGGGCGGGAGTCCTCCTCTGGGGCCAACGTCCTGACTTTC
TRBV18	TRBD1	TRBJ2-1	many	CASSTGTGTAYNEQFF	TGTGCCAGCTCAACCGGGACAGGGACGGCTTACAATGAGCAGTTCTTC
TRBV7-2	TRBD1	TRBJ2-3	NA	CASSFPTGASDTQYF	TGTGCCAGCAGTTTTCCGACAGGGGCTTCAGATACGCAGTATTTT
TRBV7-2	NA	TRBJ1-1	many	CASSLDSGSTEAFF	TGTGCCAGCAGCTTAGATTCGGGGTCGACTGAAGCTTTCTTT
TRBV7-2	NA	TRBJ2-1	many	CASSLNGENEQFF	TGTGCCAGCAGCTTAAACGGAGAAAATGAGCAGTTCTTC
TRBV28	NA	TRBJ2-5	many	CASSLFGGPQETQYF	TGTGCCAGCAGTTTATTTGGGGGCCCACAAGAGACCCAGTACTTC
TRBV18	TRBD2	TRBJ2-1	NA	CASSLPKAGAISSEQFF	TGTGCCAGCTCACTCCCGAAGGCGGGAGCCATTTCCAGTGAGCAGTTCTTC
TRBV3-1	NA	TRBJ2-7	NA	CASSQVPGNEQYF	TGTGCCAGCAGCCAAGTTCCAGGGAACGAGCAGTACTTC
TRBV2	NA	TRBJ2-1	many	CASSQEGQNSYNEQFF	TGTGCCAGCAGCCAAGAAGGACAAAACTCCTACAATGAGCAGTTCTTC